One sample yielded the 8 T cell receptor beta chains listed below, sequenced in a study of human T cells and chemical hapten exposure. The sample's time point: patch test 1, 2 weeks after DPC sensitization. Treatment defined: therapeutic diphenylcyclopropenone sensitization with weekly scalp DPC. TCRdb called the RACE reads again in MiXCR, with one record for every CDR3 protein. The sample comprises more than 70,000 distinct CDR3 sequences, about 10% of which are singletons, and 3.5% rests with the top ten. The material was whole blood, obtained in connection with sensitization to the hapten diphenylcyclopropenone (DPC). The receptors derive from a woman aged 55-70 years with alopecia areata. Some clones in this sample may be carry-over from other donors' samples.

The V call is TRBV10-2, the J call TRBJ1-5, with D tentatively TRBD1 (5 bases). Trimming removed 7 bases at V and 8 bases at J, with 30 bases between. Germline V lookup: CDR1 WSHSY, CDR2 SAAADI. The CDR3 sequence is 18 residues long. In DNA form, the CDR3 reads TGCGCCAGCAATAGGTTCCCCGTCGGGGAACAGGCGAATAAGCCCCAGCATTTT. Amino acid sequence: CASNRFPVGEQANKPQHF.

The CDR3 region has the DNA TGTGCCAGCAGTTTTAAGGGCCATGATATAAACATTCAGTACTTC. Protein: CASSFKGHDINIQYF. The chain joins TRBV27 to TRBJ2-4; no firm D call. V lost 3 bases and J 6 bases, leaving 15 bases between the germline ends. This CDR3 contains 15 residues. Germline values: CDR1 MNHEY, CDR2 SMNVEV (reference sequence).

This clonotype came up many times. The J gene is TRBJ1-5, the V gene TRBV29-1; D is possibly TRBD1 (5 bases). CDR3 length: 12 residues. The V and J ends lost 4 bases and 4 bases respectively, with 8 bases between them. The germline V gene encodes CDR1 SQVTM and CDR2 ANQGSEA. CDR3 amino acids: CSVGAGNQPQHF. DNA for the CDR3: TGCAGCGTTGGGGCAGGGAATCAGCCCCAGCATTTT.

The chain couples TRBV10-3 to TRBJ1-2; D is perhaps TRBD1 (6 bases). Germline V gene lookup returns CDR1 ENHRY and CDR2 SYGVKD. With 3 bases removed from V and 8 bases from J, the gap between germline ends came to 7 bases. This CDR3 has 11 residues. The chain's CDR3 is CAISDRGGYTF. CDR3 sequence (DNA): TGTGCCATCAGTGACAGGGGCGGCTACACCTTC.

There are many counts of this clonotype. The chain combines TRBV18 with TRBJ2-3, with TRBD2 matching over 9 bases. The CDR3 length is 17 residues. With 2 bases clipped from V and 3 bases from J, the junction kept 9 bases outside the gene matches. Per germline, CDR1 KGHSH and CDR2 LQKENI. The CDR3 is CASSPGPLAGRTDTQYF. CDR3 nucleotides: TGTGCCAGCTCACCAGGGCCGCTAGCGGGGAGGACAGATACGCAGTATTTT.

With regard to this clonotype: Germline and junction disagree at one end, which may indicate a read error. This chain connects TRBV6-6 to TRBJ1-5; D is perhaps TRBD1 (5 bases). The CDR3 has 14 amino acids. Germline CDR1 and CDR2: MNHNY and SVGAGI (reference sequence). The CDR3 coding sequence is TGTGCCAGCAGCCGGGACGGAGTTAATCAGTCCCAGCATTTT. This codes for CASSRDGVNQSQHF.

The chain has TRBV7-9 and TRBJ1-1, with D possibly being TRBD1 (5 bases). This CDR3 has 13 residues. The V end lost 3 bases, the J end lost 4 bases, and 9 bases lay between the germline ends. Germline CDR1 is SEHNR and CDR2 is FQNEAQ (reference sequence). The CDR3, as DNA: TGTGCCAGCAGCTTTCAGGGACCCACTGAAGCTTTCTTT. It codes for CASSFQGPTEAFF.

The CDR3 DNA is TGTGCCTGGAGTACCGGGACAGGACATTACGAGCAGTACTTC. Residues: CAWSTGTGHYEQYF. The chain carries TRBV30 and TRBJ2-7, with 8 bases matching TRBD1. Germline values: CDR1 GTSNPN, CDR2 SVGIG (reference sequence). The CDR3 runs 14 residues. V dropped 2 bases and J dropped 4; count of bases not matched to a gene: 7.